This T cell receptor (beta chain) was recorded in a study of PD-L1 blockade in urothelial cancer. At the level of the study: Patients previously received 0 to 3 chemotherapy regimens. Typically, measured as a median, blood samples had more than 110,000 T cells.

This CDR3 has 11 residues. V was clipped by 1 base and J by 10 bases, with 5 bases between them. In germline, CDR1 is SNHLY, CDR2 FYNNEI. In each PCR, synthetic TCR analog templates were spiked in. The table came from immunoSEQ multiplex PCR; TCRdb's copy has only in-frame clones and leaves some out. This table has about 39,000 clones, approximately 90% appearing once. This clone was seen only a few times. The gene calls are TRBV2 and TRBJ2-4; D is unresolved. Source: PBMCs, taken around atezolizumab (anti-PD-L1) treatment. The origin of this receptor is a man in his sixties with urothelial cancer. The CDR3 is CASSEELIQYF. Here the CDR3 DNA reads TGTGCCAGCAGTGAAGAACTGATTCAGTACTTC.